Sequencing of this T cell receptor (beta chain) was carried out in a study of patients and donors after allogeneic stem cell transplantation. Trimming stripped 1 base from V and 4 bases from J, with 13 bases between. The CDR3 has 15 residues. Germline V gene sequence: CDR1 SGHTA, CDR2 FQGNSA. A single record per CDR3 protein comes from TCRdb applying MiXCR to the RT-PCR reads. The sample shows some 880,000 distinct CDR3 sequences, roughly 18% of them seen only once. This clonotype was observed a few times. J is TRBJ1-1 and V is TRBV7-2; D gene uncertain. This TCR derives from a human donor who was either an allogeneic HSCT recipient or a stem cell or donor lymphocyte infusion donor (not recorded which). It is not recorded whose cells these are; they may come from a transplant donor. The sample was blood, either unsorted or a sorted T cell fraction (not recorded which). CDR3 region: CASSLGSLASTEAFF. Here the CDR3 DNA reads TGTGCCAGCAGCTTAGGAAGTCTGGCGAGCACTGAAGCTTTCTTT.